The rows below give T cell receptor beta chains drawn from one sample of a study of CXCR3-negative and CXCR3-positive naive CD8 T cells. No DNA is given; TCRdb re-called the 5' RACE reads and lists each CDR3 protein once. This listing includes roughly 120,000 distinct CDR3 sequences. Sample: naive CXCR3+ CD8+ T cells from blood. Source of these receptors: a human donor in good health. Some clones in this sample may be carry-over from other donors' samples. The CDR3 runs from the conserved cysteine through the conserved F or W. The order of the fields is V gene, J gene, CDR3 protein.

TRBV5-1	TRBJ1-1	CASSQRGTGPNTEAFF
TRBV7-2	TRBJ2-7	CATSPGGSGSSYEQYF
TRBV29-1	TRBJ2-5	CSVEETAATFQETQYF
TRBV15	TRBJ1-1	CATSRRAPGSEAFF
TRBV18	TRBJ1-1	CASSSLGTEGEAFF
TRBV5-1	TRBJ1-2	CASSFLGTGDLEAF
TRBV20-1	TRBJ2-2	CSARDRGIQTGELFF
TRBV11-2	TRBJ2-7	CASSLDAGTASYEQYF
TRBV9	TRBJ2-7	CASSVAGSAYEQYF
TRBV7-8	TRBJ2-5	CASSRRQGSGQETQYF
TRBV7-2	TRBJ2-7	CASSPPGHYEQYF
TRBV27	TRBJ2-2	CASSPYSGTTGELFF
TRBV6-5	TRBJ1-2	CASSWGQGSGGYTF
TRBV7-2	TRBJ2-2	CASSLDIGRIPGELFF
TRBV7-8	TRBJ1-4	CASSSAGATNEKLFF
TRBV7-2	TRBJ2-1	CASSFFDSTSEQFF
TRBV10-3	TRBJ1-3	CAISETASGNTIYF
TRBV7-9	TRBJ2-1	CASSSTGTSGHNEQFF
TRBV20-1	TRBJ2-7	CSASLGRGLYEQYF
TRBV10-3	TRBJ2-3	CAISEPSGRLGDTQYF
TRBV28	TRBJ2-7	CAGSFPSLAYEQYF
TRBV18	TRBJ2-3	CASSLSGTSWADTQYF
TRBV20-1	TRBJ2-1	CSGIESGGPVNEQFF
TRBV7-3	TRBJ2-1	CASSPVESTNEQFF
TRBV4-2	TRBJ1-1	CASSQGESFLGTEAFF
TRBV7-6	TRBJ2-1	CASSRLAGPSGSYNEQFF
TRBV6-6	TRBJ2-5	CASSYESTETQYF
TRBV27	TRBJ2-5	CASSQGFGAQYF
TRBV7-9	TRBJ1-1	CASSLPLDKVGGTEAFF
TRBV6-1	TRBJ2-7	CASSPGTGGSYEQYF
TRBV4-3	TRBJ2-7	CAPWTGETYEQYF
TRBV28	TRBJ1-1	CASVIQGLLGTEAFF
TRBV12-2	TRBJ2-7	CASRRKLPYEQYF
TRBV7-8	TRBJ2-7	CASSPDYSHEQYF
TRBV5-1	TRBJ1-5	CASSFEGDGNQPQHF
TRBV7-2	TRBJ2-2	CASSLTSDTGELFF
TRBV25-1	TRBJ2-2	CASRGQGYTGELFF
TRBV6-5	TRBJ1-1	CASSYRGPTEAFF
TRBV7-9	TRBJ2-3	CASSAILDTQYF
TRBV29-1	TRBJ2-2	CSVGQPNTGELFF
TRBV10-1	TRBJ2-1	CASSEGGTSWDEQFF
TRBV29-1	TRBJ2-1	CSVEGPTRDNEQFF
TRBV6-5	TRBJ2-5	CASSHRTSGVRETQYF
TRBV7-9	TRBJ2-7	CASSRLASEQYF
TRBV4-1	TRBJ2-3	CASTGFLQGFADTQYF
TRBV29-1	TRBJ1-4	CSVRTGTANEKLFF
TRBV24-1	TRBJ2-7	CATSPRTGGAYEQYF
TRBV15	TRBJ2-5	CATSRDPFQETQYF
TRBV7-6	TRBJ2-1	CASSLGGGPSYNEQFF
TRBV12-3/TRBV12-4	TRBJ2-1	CASSLSVRDRSYNEQLF
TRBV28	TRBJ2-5	CASSFKFGETQYF
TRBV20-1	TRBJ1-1	CSAGALDRLAEAFF
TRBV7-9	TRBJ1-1	CASGDTPEAEAFF
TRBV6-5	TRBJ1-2	CASSYSPMNYGYTF